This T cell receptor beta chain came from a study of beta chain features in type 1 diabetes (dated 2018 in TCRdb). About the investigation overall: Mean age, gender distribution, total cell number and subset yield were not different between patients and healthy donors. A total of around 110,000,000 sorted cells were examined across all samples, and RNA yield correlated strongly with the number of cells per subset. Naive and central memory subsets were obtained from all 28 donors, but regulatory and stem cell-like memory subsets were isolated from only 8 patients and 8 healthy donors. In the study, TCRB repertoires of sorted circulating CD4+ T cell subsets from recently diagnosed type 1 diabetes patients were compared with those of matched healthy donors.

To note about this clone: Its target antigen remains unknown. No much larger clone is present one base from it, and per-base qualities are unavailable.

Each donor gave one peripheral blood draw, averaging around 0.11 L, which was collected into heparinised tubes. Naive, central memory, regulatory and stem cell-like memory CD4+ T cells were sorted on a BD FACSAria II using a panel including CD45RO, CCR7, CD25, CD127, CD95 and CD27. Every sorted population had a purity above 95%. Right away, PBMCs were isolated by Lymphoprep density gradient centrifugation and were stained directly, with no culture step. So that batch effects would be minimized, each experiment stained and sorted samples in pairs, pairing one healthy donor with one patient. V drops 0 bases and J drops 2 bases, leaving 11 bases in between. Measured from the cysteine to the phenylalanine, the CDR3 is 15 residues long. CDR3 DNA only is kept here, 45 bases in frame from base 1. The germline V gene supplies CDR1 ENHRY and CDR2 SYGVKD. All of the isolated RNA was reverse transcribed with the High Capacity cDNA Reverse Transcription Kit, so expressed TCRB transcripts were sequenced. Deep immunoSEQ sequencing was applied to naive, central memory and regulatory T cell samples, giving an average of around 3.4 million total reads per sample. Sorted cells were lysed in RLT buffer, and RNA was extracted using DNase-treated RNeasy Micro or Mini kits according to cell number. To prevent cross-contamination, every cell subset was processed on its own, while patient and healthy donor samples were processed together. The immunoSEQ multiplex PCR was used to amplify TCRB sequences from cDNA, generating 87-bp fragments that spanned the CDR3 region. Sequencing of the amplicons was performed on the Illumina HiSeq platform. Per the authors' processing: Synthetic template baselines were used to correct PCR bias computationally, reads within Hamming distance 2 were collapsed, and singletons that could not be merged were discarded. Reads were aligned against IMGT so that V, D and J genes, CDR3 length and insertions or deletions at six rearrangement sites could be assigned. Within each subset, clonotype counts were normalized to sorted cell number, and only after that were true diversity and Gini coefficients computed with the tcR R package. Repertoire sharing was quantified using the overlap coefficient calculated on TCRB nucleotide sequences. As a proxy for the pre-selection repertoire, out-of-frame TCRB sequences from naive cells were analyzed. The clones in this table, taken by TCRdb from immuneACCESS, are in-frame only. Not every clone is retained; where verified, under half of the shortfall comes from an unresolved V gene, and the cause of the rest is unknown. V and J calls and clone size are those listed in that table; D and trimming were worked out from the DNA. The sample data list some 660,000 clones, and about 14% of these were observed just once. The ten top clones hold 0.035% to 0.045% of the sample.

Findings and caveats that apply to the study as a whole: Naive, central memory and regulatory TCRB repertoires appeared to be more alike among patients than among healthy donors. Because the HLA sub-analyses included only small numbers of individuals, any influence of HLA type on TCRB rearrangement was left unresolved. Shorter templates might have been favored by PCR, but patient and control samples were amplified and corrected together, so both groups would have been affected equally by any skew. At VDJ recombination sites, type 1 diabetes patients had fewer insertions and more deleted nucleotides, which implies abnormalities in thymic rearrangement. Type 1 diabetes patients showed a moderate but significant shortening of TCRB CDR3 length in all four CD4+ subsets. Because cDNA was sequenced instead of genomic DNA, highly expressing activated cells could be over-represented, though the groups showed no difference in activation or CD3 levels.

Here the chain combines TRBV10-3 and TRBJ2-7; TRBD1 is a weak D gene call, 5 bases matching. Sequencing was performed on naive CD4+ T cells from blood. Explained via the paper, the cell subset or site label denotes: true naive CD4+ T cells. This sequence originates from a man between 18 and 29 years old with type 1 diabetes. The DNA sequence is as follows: TGTGCCATCAGTGAGTCACCCCAGGGTACCTACGAGCAGTACTTC. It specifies CAISESPQGTYEQYF.